A selection of T cell receptor beta chains follows, all from one sample in a study of T cells in Graves' hyperthyroidism and ophthalmopathy. TCRdb re-called the multiplex PCR reads through MiXCR, storing one row per CDR3 protein. The sample includes more than 500,000 distinct CDR3 sequences, 15% to 20% of them seen just once. The material sequenced was blood. These receptors were taken from a woman aged 25-40 years with Graves' ophthalmopathy. The CDR3 runs from the conserved cysteine through the conserved F or W.

v_call: TRBV5-4; j_call: TRBJ1-4; cdr3_aa: CASSWPGANNEKLFF
v_call: TRBV27; j_call: TRBJ1-6; cdr3_aa: CASSFAGTNSPLHF
v_call: TRBV20-1; j_call: TRBJ1-1; cdr3_aa: CSARSPGGNTEAFF
v_call: TRBV6-1; j_call: TRBJ1-5; cdr3_aa: CATQQGPSHQPQHF
v_call: TRBV7-9; j_call: TRBJ2-2; cdr3_aa: CASSLGQVTGELFF
v_call: TRBV13; j_call: TRBJ2-4; cdr3_aa: CASSSRGWSGKNIQYF
v_call: TRBV6-6; j_call: TRBJ1-1; cdr3_aa: CASSYSSRSVHPRTEAFF
v_call: TRBV7-2; j_call: TRBJ2-3; cdr3_aa: CASSFGLAGSDTQYF
v_call: TRBV6-1; j_call: TRBJ2-7; cdr3_aa: CASTTGLADEQYF
v_call: TRBV25-1; j_call: TRBJ1-1; cdr3_aa: CASSEFGRDTEAFF